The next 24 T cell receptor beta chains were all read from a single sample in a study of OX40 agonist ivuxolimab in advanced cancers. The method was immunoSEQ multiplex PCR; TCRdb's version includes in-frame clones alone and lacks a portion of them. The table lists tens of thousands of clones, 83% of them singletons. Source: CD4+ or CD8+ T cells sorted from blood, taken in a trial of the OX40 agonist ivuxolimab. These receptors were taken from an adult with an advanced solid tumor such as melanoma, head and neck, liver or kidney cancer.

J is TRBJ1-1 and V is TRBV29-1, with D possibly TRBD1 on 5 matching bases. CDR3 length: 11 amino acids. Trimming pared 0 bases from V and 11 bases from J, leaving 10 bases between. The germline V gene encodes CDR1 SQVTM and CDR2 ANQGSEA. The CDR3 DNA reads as TGCAGCGTTGAAGACAGGGTTCAGGCTTTCTTT. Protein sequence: CSVEDRVQAFF.

CDR3 region: CASSQVSYTGELFF. In nucleotides, the CDR3 is TGCGCCAGCAGCCAAGTTTCGTACACCGGGGAGCTGTTTTTT. The chain has TRBV4-1 and TRBJ2-2; D gene uncertain. The CDR3 length is 14 residues. Between the trimmed V and J ends, which lost 1 base and 3 bases, there was a span of 6 bases. Germline loops: CDR1 MGHRA, CDR2 YSYEKL.

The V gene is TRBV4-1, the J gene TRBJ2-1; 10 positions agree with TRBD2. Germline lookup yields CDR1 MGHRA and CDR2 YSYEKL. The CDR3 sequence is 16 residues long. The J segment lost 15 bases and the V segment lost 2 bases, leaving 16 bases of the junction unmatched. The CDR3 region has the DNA TGCGCCAGCAGCCAACACCAGGGTCTAGCGGGGGCCGCGGGGTTCTTC. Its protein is CASSQHQGLAGAAGFF.

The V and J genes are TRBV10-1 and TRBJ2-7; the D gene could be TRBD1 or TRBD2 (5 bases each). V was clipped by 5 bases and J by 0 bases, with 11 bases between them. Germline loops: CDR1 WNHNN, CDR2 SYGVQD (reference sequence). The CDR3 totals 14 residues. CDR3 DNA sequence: TGCGCCAGCAGTCGGGACGCGAGCTCCTACGAGCAGTACTTC. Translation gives CASSRDASSYEQYF.

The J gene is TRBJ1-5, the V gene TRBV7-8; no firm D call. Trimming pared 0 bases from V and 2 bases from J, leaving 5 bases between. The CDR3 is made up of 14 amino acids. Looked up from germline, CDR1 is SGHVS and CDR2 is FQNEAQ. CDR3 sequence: CASSLAGGNQPQHF. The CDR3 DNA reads TGTGCCAGCAGCTTAGCAGGTGGCAATCAGCCCCAGCATTTT.

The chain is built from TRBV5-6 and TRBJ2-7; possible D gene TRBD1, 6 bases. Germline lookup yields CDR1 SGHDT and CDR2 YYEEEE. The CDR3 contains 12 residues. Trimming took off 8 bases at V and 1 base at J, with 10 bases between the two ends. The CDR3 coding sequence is TGTGCCAGTACAGGGATGTCCTACGAGCAGTACTTC. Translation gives CASTGMSYEQYF. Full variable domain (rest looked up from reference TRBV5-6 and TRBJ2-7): DAGVTQSPTHLIKTRGQQVTLRCSPKSGHDTVSWYQQALGQGPQFIFQYYEEEERQRGNFPDRFSGHQFPNYSSELNVNALLLGDSALYLCASTGMSYEQYFGPGTRLTVT.

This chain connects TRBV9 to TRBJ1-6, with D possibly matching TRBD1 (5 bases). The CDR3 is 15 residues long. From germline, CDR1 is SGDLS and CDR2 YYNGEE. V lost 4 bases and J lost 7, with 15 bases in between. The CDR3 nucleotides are TGTGCCAGCAGCCGAGGCGGCCGGGACAATTCACCCCTCCACTTT. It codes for CASSRGGRDNSPLHF.

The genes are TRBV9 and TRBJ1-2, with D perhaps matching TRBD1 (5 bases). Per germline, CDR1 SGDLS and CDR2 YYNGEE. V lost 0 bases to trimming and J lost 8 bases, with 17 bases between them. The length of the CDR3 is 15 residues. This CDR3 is CASSVGSRDLRGYTF. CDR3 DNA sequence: TGTGCCAGCAGCGTAGGTTCCCGGGACCTAAGGGGCTACACCTTC.

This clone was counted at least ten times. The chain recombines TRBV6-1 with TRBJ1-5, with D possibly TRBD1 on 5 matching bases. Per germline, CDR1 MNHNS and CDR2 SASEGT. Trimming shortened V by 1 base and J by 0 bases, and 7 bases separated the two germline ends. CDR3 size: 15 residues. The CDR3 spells CASSEGDGSNQPQHF. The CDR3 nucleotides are TGTGCCAGCAGTGAAGGGGACGGTAGCAATCAGCCCCAGCATTTT.

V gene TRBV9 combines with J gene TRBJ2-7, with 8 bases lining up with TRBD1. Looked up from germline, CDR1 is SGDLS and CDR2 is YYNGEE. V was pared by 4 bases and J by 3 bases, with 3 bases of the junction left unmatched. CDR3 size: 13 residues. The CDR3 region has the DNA TGTGCCAGCAGCTGGGGACAGGACTACGAGCAGTACTTC. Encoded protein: CASSWGQDYEQYF.

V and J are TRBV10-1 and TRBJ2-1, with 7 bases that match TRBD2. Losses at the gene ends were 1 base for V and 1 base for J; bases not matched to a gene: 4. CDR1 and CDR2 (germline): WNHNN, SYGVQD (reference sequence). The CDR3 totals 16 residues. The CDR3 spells CASSELAGKSYNEQFF. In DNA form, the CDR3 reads TGCGCCAGCAGTGAGTTAGCGGGTAAATCCTACAATGAGCAGTTCTTC.

The CDR3 region is CASNIDKQYF. The CDR3 DNA reads TGTGCCAGCAATATCGACAAGCAGTACTTC. This chain uses TRBV2 with TRBJ2-5; D ambiguous. V shed 7 bases and J shed 11 bases, with 11 bases lying between them. CDR1 is SNHLY and CDR2 is FYNNEI in the germline V gene. This CDR3 has 10 amino acids.

CDR3 protein: CASSINQDAYEQYF. The CDR3 DNA sequence: TGTGCCAGTAGTATAAACCAGGACGCCTACGAGCAGTACTTC. The genes are TRBV19 and TRBJ2-7; no definite D call. Germline CDR1 LNHDA, CDR2 SQIVND (reference sequence). The V gene lost 2 bases and the J gene lost 2 bases, with 10 bases spanning the gap. This CDR3 spans 14 amino acids.

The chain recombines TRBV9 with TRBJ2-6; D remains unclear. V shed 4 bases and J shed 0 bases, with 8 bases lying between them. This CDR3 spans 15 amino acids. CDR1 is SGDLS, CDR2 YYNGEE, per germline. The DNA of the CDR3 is TGTGCCAGCAGCCCCACTGGCTCTGGGGCCAACGTCCTGACTTTC. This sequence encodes CASSPTGSGANVLTF. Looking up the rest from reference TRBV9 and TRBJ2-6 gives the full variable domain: DSGVTQTPKHLITATGQRVTLRCSPRSGDLSVYWYQQSLDQGLQFLIQYYNGEERAKGNILERFSAQQFPDLHSELNLSSLELGDSALYFCASSPTGSGANVLTFGAGSRLTVL.

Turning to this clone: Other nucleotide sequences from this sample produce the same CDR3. As DNA, the CDR3 is TGTGCCAGCAGGGGGACAAGCGGGAGCTCCTACGAGCAGTACTTC. It codes for CASRGTSGSSYEQYF. The V call is TRBV27, the J call TRBJ2-7, with 8 bases matching TRBD2. The CDR3 contains 15 residues. Trimming at V came to 6 bases and at J to 0 bases, leaving 7 bases not matched to a gene. From germline, CDR1 is MNHEY and CDR2 SMNVEV (reference sequence).

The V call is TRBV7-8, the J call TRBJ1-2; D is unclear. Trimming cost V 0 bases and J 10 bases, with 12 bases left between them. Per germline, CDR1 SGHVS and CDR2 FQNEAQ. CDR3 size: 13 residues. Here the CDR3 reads CASSLATASDYTF. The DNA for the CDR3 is TGTGCCAGCAGCTTAGCGACGGCGAGCGACTACACCTTC.

CDR3 sequence reads: CASSQGTLTEAFF. CDR3 bases: TGTGCCAGCAGCCAAGGGACACTGACTGAAGCTTTCTTT. The V and J genes are TRBV4-2 and TRBJ1-1; D perhaps matches TRBD1 (5 bases). In germline, CDR1 is LGHNA, CDR2 YNFKEQ. Trimming pared 1 base from V and 5 bases from J, leaving 8 bases between. CDR3 length: 13 residues.

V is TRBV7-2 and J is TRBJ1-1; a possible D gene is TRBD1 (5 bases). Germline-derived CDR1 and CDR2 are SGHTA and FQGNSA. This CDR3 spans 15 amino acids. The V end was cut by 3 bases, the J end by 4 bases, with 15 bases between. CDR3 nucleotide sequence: TGTGCCAGCAGCTTGGGCCAGGGTTTGGTCACTGAAGCTTTCTTT. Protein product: CASSLGQGLVTEAFF.

CDR3 sequence (DNA): TGCAGCGTTGAAATTCTAGCGACAAGCTCCTACGAGCAGTACTTC. It yields the protein CSVEILATSSYEQYF. The chain uses TRBV29-1 and TRBJ2-7, with D possibly matching TRBD2 (6 bases). Germline CDR1 and CDR2: SQVTM and ANQGSEA. With 2 bases removed from V and 0 bases from J, the gap between germline ends came to 14 bases. This CDR3 has 15 residues.

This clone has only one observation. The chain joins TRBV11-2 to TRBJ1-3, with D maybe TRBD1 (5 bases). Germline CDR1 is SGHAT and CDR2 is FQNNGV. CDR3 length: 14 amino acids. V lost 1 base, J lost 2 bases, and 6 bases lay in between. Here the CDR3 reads CASSLGTPGNTIYF. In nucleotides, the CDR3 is TGTGCCAGCAGCTTAGGGACACCTGGAAACACCATATATTTT.

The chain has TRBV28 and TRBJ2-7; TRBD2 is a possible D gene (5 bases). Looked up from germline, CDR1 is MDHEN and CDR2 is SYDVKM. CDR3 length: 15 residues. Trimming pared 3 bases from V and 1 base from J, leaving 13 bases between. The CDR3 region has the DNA TGTGCCAGCAGTTTGGAGACGGAGGCTTCCTACGAGCAGTACTTC. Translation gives CASSLETEASYEQYF.

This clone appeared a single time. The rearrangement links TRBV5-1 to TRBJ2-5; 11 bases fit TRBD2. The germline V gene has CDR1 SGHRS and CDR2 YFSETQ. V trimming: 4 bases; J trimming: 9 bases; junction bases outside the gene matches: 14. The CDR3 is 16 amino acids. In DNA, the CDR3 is TGCGCCAGCAGCCCGGAACTAGCGGGGGCCCCCGAGGCCCAGTACTTC. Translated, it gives CASSPELAGAPEAQYF.

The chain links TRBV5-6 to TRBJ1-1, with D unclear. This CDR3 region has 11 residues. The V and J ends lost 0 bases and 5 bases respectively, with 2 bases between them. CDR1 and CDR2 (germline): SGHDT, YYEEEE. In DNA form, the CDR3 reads TGTGCCAGCAGCTTGGTAACTGAAGCTTTCTTT. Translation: CASSLVTEAFF.

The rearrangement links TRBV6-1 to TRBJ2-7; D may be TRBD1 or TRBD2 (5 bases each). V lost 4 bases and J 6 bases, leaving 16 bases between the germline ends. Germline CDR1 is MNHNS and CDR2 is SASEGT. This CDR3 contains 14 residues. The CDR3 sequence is CASSAGTLPLEQYF. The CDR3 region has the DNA TGTGCCAGCAGTGCCGGGACCCTTCCCCTCGAGCAGTACTTC.